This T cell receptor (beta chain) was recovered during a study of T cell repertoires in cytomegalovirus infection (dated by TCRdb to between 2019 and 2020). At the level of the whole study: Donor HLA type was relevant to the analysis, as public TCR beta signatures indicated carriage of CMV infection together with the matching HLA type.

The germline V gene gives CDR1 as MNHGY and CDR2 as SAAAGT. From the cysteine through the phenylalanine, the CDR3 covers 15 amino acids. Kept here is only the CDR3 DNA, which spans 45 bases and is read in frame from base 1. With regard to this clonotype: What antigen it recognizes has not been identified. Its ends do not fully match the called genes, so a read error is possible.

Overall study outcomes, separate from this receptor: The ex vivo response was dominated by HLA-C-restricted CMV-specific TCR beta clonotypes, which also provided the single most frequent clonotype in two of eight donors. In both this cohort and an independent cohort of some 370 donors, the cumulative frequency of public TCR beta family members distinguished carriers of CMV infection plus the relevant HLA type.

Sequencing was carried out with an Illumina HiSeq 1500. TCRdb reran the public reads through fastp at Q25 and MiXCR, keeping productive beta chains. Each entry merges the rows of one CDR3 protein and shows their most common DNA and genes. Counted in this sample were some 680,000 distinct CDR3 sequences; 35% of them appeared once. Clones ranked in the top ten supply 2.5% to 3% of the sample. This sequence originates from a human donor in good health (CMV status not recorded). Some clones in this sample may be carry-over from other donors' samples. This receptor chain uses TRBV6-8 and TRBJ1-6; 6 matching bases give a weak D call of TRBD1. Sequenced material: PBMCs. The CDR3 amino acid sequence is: CARSGIGRGYSPLHF. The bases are TGTGCCCGCAGTGGGATTGGGAGGGGGTATTCACCCCTCCACTTT.